A selection of T cell receptor beta chains follows, all from one sample in a study of Tregs in tolerant kidney transplant recipients. Measured with immunoSEQ multiplex PCR; TCRdb has only the in-frame clones, and not every one. The data contain tens of thousands of clones, under 95% of them seen just once; the ten biggest clones take up 0.35% to 0.55%. Sample: CD4+ T cells from blood, taken before the transplant. All receptors come from a human donor who received a combined kidney and bone marrow transplant. Both conserved end residues are part of each CDR3. The D gene is left open where the match is weak. Clone size is not always given. Where it is, it says once, few, many or a class for expanded clones.

TRBJ1-4 | TRBV5-6 | TRBD1 | once | TGTGCCAGCAGCAAACAGGGGTTCTATGAAAAACTGTTTTTT | CASSKQGFYEKLFF
TRBJ1-4 | TRBV2 | TRBD1 | few | TGTGCCAGTACACCGGGACAGGGTTTTTCAGAAAAACTGTTTTTT | CASTPGQGFSEKLFF
TRBJ2-7 | TRBV7-2 | NA | NA | TGTGCCAGCAGCTCACAGGGAGTTGGAGGCGAGCAGTACTTC | CASSSQGVGGEQYF
TRBJ1-1 | TRBV6-5 | NA | NA | TGTGCCAGCAGTTTGGCGGGGGAAGCTTTCTTT | CASSLAGEAFF
TRBJ1-6 | TRBV5-6 | TRBD1 | NA | TGTGCCAGCAGCCGGAGACAGGGGGAGATTAATTCCCCCCTCCACTTT | CASSRRQGEINSPLHF
TRBJ1-1 | TRBV20-1 | NA | NA | TGCAGTGCTTCGAGGCTTACGAAAGCTTTCTTT | CSASRLTKAFF
TRBJ2-7 | TRBV7-9 | NA | NA | TGTGCCAGCAGCACCAGGACACAGCGATCCTCCTACGAGCAGTACTTC | CASSTRTQRSSYEQYF
TRBJ2-1 | TRBV2 | NA | NA | TGTGCCAGCAGTGACGACAGGTTCCCATACAATGAGCAGTTCTTC | CASSDDRFPYNEQFF
TRBJ1-2 | TRBV19 | TRBD1 | NA | TGTGCCAGCTCGGAGCCGGGACAGGGGGCTCCTAGGGGCTTC | CASSEPGQGAPRGF
TRBJ1-5 | TRBV4-1 | NA | NA | TGCGCCAGCAGCCAAGAACCTGACAGGTTGTACCAGCCCCAGCATTTT | CASSQEPDRLYQPQHF
TRBJ2-1 | TRBV5-1 | TRBD2 | NA | TGCGCCAGCAGCTGGAGCGGGAGCTACAATGAGCAGTTCTTC | CASSWSGSYNEQFF
TRBJ2-3 | TRBV7-2 | NA | NA | TGTGCCAGCAGCTTAGTGGCAGTCGGGACTCCCGCGGATACGCAGTATTTT | CASSLVAVGTPADTQYF
TRBJ2-1 | TRBV19 | TRBD2 | NA | TGTGCCAGTAGTGCCGGGACTAGCGCCAACAATGAGCAGTTCTTC | CASSAGTSANNEQFF
TRBJ2-1 | TRBV7-3 | TRBD1 | NA | TGTGCCAGCAGCCACCCCAGGGGGCAGGGCGGACCCGCAAACTACAATGAGCAGTTCTTC | CASSHPRGQGGPANYNEQFF
TRBJ2-7 | TRBV2 | TRBD2 | NA | TGTGCCAGCAGTCTCGGGGGGGTGACCTACGAGCAGTACTTC | CASSLGGVTYEQYF